The text below deals with one T cell receptor (beta chain). This clone was counted a single time. Its specific antigen is unknown. No qualities accompany the bases; no much larger clone lies one base away. The data were taken from a study of CD4+ T cells in melanoma (dated by TCRdb to 2022 to 2024). As for the study more broadly: The study examined neoantigen-specific CD4+ T cells in human melanoma. On the study overall, not on this receptor specifically: According to the report, neoantigen-specific CD4+ T cells in melanoma displayed diverse differentiation states. The report described a correlation between neoantigen-specific CD4+ T cells and the function of CD8+ T cells, macrophages and B cells.

Library preparation was by the immunoSEQ multiplex PCR assay. TCRdb limited this immuneACCESS table to in-frame rearrangements with V and J called. A share of clones is missing; checked studies link under half to unresolved V genes, and the rest is unexplained. A total of about 9,900 clones appear in this sample, 70% to 80% of them only once. Together, the top ten hold 24% of the sample. The donors were melanoma patients. According to the germline V gene, CDR1 reads MNHNS and CDR2 reads SASEGT. V is shortened by 3 bases, J by 10 bases, and the region joining them spans 15 bases. Its CDR3 holds 14 amino acids, cysteine through phenylalanine. CDR3 DNA only is kept here, 42 bases in frame from base 1.

What was sequenced was tumor tissue. The chain employs TRBV6-1 and TRBJ1-4; TRBD1 is possibly the D segment (5 matching bases). This clonotype was obtained from a human donor with melanoma. The CDR3 corresponds to CASSDRVLPLKLFF. The nucleotides read TGTGCCAGCAGTGACAGGGTTCTCCCCTTAAAACTGTTTTTT.